The rows below give T cell receptor beta chains drawn from one sample of a study of shared clonotypes between healthy human individuals. The repertoire was sequenced with immunoSEQ multiplex PCR; TCRdb's copy has only in-frame clones and lacks some. The sample contains 2 million to 2.5 million clones, roughly 93% of which appear only once. The sample was naive CD4+ T cells from PBMCs. These receptors were collected from a man in his late teens or twenties in good health. Some clones in this sample may be carry-over from other donors' samples. Both conserved end residues are trimmed from each CDR3. Fields, in order: clone size, V gene, CDR3 protein. Clone size, where shown, is once, few, many, or a class for clones that have expanded.

>NA|TRBV28
ASSGPRAHALSYEQY
>NA|TRBV27
ASSPGTGWYEQY
>NA|TRBV5-1
ASSRSLAGRGSSYNEQF
>NA|TRBV6-5
ASSRVRDRTTEQY
>NA|TRBV27
ASSLRGQKLF
>NA|TRBV11-2
ATTGRAMQDTQY
>NA|TRBV28
ASSWTSGPYNEQF
>NA|TRBV4-1
ASSQTGLSNQPQH
>NA|TRBV2
ASSEWRGMGSPLH
>NA|TRBV5-1
ASSLGGADTEAF
>once|TRBV27
ASSLQGTLNTEAF
>NA|TRBV28
ASRGSWSAGGTDTQY
>NA|TRBV4-1
ASSQVGRNSYNEQF
>few|TRBV15
ATSRDEAGYGYT
>NA|TRBV6-5
ASSYSWVTANYGYT
>NA|TRBV4-1
ASSQDDPRRDQPQH
>NA|TRBV15
ATSRDLGRGAGTEAF
>once|TRBV7-3
ASSTGPSGEQY
>NA|TRBV19
ASSIRLAGDETQY
>NA|TRBV28
ASTTTLGDRGRYGYT
>NA|TRBV29-1
SVEGHREVYGYT
>NA|TRBV7-3
ASSHRQGAEAF
>NA|TRBV30
AWNPDPRYEQY
>NA|TRBV5-6
ASSFQGPTDTQY
>once|TRBV7-6
ASSFTYAYEQY
>NA|TRBV7-8
ASSQTAWVTGELF
>NA|TRBV28
ASSLGSGQLF
>NA|TRBV10-3
ALRTGESTIGYT
>once|TRBV5-4
ASSLGLRTSYNEQF
>NA|TRBV7-2
ASSLATTGELF
>NA|TRBV6-5
ASSYVPEDIVAF
>NA|TRBV9
ASSVGARGAGEKLF
>NA|TRBV10-2
ASSVGHGYEQY
>NA|TRBV5-1
ASSLGGRSYEQY
>NA|TRBV10-3
AISESGQPQH
>NA|TRBV10-2
ASSPLSYEQY
>NA|TRBV9
ASSVEPLSYNEQF
>NA|TRBV2
ASSRTSPSSYEQY
>NA|TRBV6-5
ASSYNRGGETQY
>NA|TRBV2
ARTGTSGRYEQY
>NA|TRBV30
AWSVRSPQVNQPQH
>NA|TRBV10-1
ASSVRLGGNNEQF
>NA|TRBV5-4
ASSTPTGGEKLF
>NA|TRBV15
ATSRGLRDEQF
>NA|TRBV2
ASSTQAGPQVATNEKLF
>once|TRBV5-1
ASSLGTTNYGYT
>NA|TRBV11-2
ASIPSEPRNTGELF
>NA|TRBV7-8
ASSLKAGSSYNEQF
>NA|TRBV28
ASSDYQRGLDQPQH
>NA|TRBV19
ASTGGWNEKLF
>NA|TRBV28
ASSFVQGGYGYT
>NA|TRBV7-9
ASSPQRTGTIY
>NA|TRBV12-5
ASGGNEQF
>NA|TRBV5-1
ASSGGTSGSGEQY
>NA|TRBV28
ASSLMINYGYT
>NA|TRBV30
AWSVDGVAQY
>NA|TRBV19
ASSPRDTAYEQY
>once|TRBV18
ASASQPGEAF
>NA|TRBV5-6
ASSWGQGVGNGYT
>NA|TRBV7-8
ASSLDYSGNYNEQF